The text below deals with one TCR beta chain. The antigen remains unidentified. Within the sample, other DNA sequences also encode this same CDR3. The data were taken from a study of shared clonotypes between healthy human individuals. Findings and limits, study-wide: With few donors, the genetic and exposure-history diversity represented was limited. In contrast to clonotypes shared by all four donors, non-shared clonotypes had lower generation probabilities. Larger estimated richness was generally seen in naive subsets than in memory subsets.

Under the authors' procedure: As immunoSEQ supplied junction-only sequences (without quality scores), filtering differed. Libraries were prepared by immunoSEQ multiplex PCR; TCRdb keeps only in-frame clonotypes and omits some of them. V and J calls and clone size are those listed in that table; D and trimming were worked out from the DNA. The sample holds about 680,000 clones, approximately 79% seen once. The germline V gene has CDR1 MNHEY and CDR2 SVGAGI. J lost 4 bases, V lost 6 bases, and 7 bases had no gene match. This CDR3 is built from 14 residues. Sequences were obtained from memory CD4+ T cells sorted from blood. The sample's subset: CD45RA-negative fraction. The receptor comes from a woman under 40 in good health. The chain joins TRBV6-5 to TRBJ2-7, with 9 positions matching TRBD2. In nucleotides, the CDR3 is TGTGCCAGCAGCTACGCGGGAGGGCCGTACGAGCAGTACTTC. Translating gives CASSYAGGPYEQYF.